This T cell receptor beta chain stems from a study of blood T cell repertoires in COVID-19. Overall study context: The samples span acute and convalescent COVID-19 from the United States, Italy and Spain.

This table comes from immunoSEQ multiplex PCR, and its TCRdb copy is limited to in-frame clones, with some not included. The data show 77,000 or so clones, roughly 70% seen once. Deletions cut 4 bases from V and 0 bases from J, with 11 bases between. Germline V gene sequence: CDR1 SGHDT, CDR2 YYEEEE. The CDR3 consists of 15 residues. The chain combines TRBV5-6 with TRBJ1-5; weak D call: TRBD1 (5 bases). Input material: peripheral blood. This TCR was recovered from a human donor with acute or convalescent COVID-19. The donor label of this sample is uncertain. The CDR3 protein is CASSPRGNSNQPQHF. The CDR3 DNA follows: TGTGCCAGCAGCCCCCGGGGGAATAGCAATCAGCCCCAGCATTTT.